These T cell receptor beta chains were read from a single sample in a study of cytomegalovirus exposure and HLA in healthy donors. Clones were sequenced by immunoSEQ multiplex PCR, and TCRdb holds only the in-frame ones, with some missing. This table has about 120,000 clones, approximately 72% appearing once. What was sequenced was PBMCs. Every receptor here comes from a man younger than 30 in good health and CMV-seronegative. CDR3s include the opening cysteine and the closing phenylalanine or tryptophan. The order of the fields is D gene, clone size, V gene, J gene, CDR3 protein, CDR3 DNA. A D gene is named only where the DNA matches it firmly. For some rows the clone size is stated as once, few or many, or as a class when expanded; others skip it.

D: .; size: few; V: TRBV6-5; J: TRBJ2-7; CDR3: CASSYSKAGLTYEQYF; DNA: TGTGCCAGCAGTTACTCGAAGGCAGGTTTAACCTACGAGCAGTACTTC
D: .; size: .; V: TRBV7-9; J: TRBJ1-1; CDR3: CASSLDWQNTEAFF; DNA: TGTGCCAGCAGCTTAGATTGGCAGAACACTGAAGCTTTCTTT
D: TRBD1; size: .; V: TRBV30; J: TRBJ1-4; CDR3: CALINRDRGEKLFF; DNA: TGTGCCCTGATAAACCGGGACAGGGGAGAAAAACTGTTTTTT
D: .; size: few; V: TRBV7-8; J: TRBJ2-7; CDR3: CASSPPRGTYEQYF; DNA: TGTGCCAGCAGTCCACCCCGGGGTACCTACGAGCAGTACTTC
D: .; size: few; V: TRBV6-1; J: TRBJ2-5; CDR3: CAERGPGDQETQYF; DNA: TGTGCCGAAAGAGGGCCGGGGGACCAAGAGACCCAGTACTTC
D: .; size: .; V: TRBV11-3; J: TRBJ1-1; CDR3: CASSSVNWGDTEAFF; DNA: TGTGCCAGCAGCTCCGTAAATTGGGGAGACACTGAAGCTTTCTTT
D: TRBD2; size: .; V: TRBV5-1; J: TRBJ2-3; CDR3: CASSLYAGGPDTQYF; DNA: TGCGCCAGCAGCTTGTATGCGGGGGGGCCAGATACGCAGTATTTT
D: .; size: .; V: TRBV29-1; J: TRBJ2-7; CDR3: CSVVGGRNTHPGYEQYF; DNA: TGCAGCGTTGTGGGGGGTCGGAACACCCACCCAGGCTACGAGCAGTACTTC
D: .; size: .; V: TRBV7-9; J: TRBJ2-1; CDR3: CAIHLYGDEQFF; DNA: TGTGCCATCCACCTGTACGGGGATGAGCAGTTCTTC
D: TRBD1; size: .; V: TRBV5-1; J: TRBJ2-7; CDR3: CASSPGQGAYEQYF; DNA: TGCGCCAGCAGCCCGGGACAGGGAGCCTACGAGCAGTACTTC
D: .; size: few; V: TRBV2; J: TRBJ2-5; CDR3: CASRLEEPREETQYF; DNA: TGTGCCAGCAGGTTGGAAGAACCGAGGGAAGAGACCCAGTACTTC
D: TRBD2; size: .; V: TRBV9; J: TRBJ2-7; CDR3: CASSPIVGLAPTYEQYF; DNA: TGTGCCAGCAGCCCCATTGTGGGACTAGCGCCGACCTACGAGCAGTACTTC
D: TRBD2; size: .; V: TRBV7-2; J: TRBJ2-7; CDR3: CASSLAGTREQYF; DNA: TGTGCCAGCAGCTTAGCGGGGACTAGGGAGCAGTACTTC
D: .; size: .; V: TRBV27; J: TRBJ1-5; CDR3: CASGRGGGHQPQHF; DNA: TGTGCCAGCGGCAGGGGAGGGGGGCATCAGCCCCAGCATTTT
D: .; size: .; V: TRBV29-1; J: TRBJ1-5; CDR3: CSVALRNQPQHF; DNA: TGCAGCGTTGCTTTGAGGAATCAGCCCCAGCATTTT
D: .; size: .; V: TRBV10-1; J: TRBJ2-7; CDR3: CASSRPSAGRKVHEQYF; DNA: TGCGCCAGCAGCCGACCATCTGCGGGGAGGAAGGTTCACGAGCAGTACTTC
D: TRBD2; size: .; V: TRBV4-1; J: TRBJ2-1; CDR3: CASSQEGGTSGGPGYNEQFF; DNA: TGCGCCAGCAGCCAAGAGGGAGGGACTAGCGGGGGCCCTGGATACAATGAGCAGTTCTTC
D: .; size: .; V: TRBV28; J: TRBJ1-4; CDR3: CASSFRGVGEKLFF; DNA: TGTGCCAGCAGTTTTCGGGGTGTTGGGGAAAAACTGTTTTTT
D: .; size: .; V: TRBV19; J: TRBJ2-3; CDR3: CASRGGFTDTQYF; DNA: TGTGCCAGTAGGGGGGGTTTCACAGATACGCAGTATTTT
D: .; size: once; V: TRBV5-4; J: TRBJ2-3; CDR3: CASSLGASSTDTQYF; DNA: TGTGCCAGCAGCTTGGGGGCCAGCAGCACAGATACGCAGTATTTT
D: .; size: .; V: TRBV9; J: TRBJ2-7; CDR3: CASSGGGVPYEQYF; DNA: TGTGCCAGCAGCGGGGGCGGGGTCCCCTACGAGCAGTACTTC
D: .; size: few; V: TRBV14; J: TRBJ1-1; CDR3: CASSQVRTAVYPSTEAFF; DNA: TGTGCCAGCAGCCAAGTCAGGACAGCGGTGTACCCGAGCACTGAAGCTTTCTTT
D: TRBD1; size: .; V: TRBV7-2; J: TRBJ2-1; CDR3: CASSQYRGTGNEQFF; DNA: TGTGCCAGCAGCCAATACAGGGGAACAGGCAATGAGCAGTTCTTC
D: .; size: .; V: TRBV5-1; J: TRBJ1-2; CDR3: CASSLAGENYGYTF; DNA: TGCGCCAGCAGCTTGGCCGGGGAGAACTATGGCTACACCTTC
D: TRBD2; size: .; V: TRBV5-5; J: TRBJ2-3; CDR3: CASSLQLAGNTDTQYF; DNA: TGTGCCAGCAGCTTGCAACTAGCGGGAAACACAGATACGCAGTATTTT
D: TRBD1; size: .; V: TRBV5-3; J: TRBJ2-3; CDR3: CARSEQTGDSTDTQYF; DNA: TGTGCCAGAAGCGAACAGACAGGGGACTCCACAGATACGCAGTATTTT
D: TRBD1; size: few; V: TRBV28; J: TRBJ2-5; CDR3: CASRSGQHKTETQYF; DNA: TGTGCCAGCAGGTCGGGACAGCACAAGACGGAGACCCAGTACTTC
D: .; size: .; V: TRBV28; J: TRBJ2-4; CDR3: CASSIGTLSAKNIQYF; DNA: TGTGCCAGCAGTATCGGGACACTTTCAGCCAAAAACATTCAGTACTTC
D: .; size: few; V: TRBV4-3; J: TRBJ2-7; CDR3: CASSRQITYEQYF; DNA: TGCGCCAGCTCGCGACAGATCACCTACGAGCAGTACTTC
D: TRBD1; size: .; V: TRBV7-8; J: TRBJ1-5; CDR3: CASSLDPRGRGSNQPQHF; DNA: TGTGCCAGCAGCTTAGATCCCAGGGGGCGGGGCAGCAATCAGCCCCAGCATTTT
D: .; size: .; V: TRBV10-3; J: TRBJ2-5; CDR3: CAIRPPAQETQYF; DNA: TGTGCCATCCGGCCCCCAGCGCAAGAGACCCAGTACTTC
D: TRBD2; size: few; V: TRBV7-8; J: TRBJ2-1; CDR3: CASSFPLAGGNNEQFF; DNA: TGTGCCAGCAGCTTCCCCCTAGCGGGAGGGAACAATGAGCAGTTCTTC
D: .; size: .; V: TRBV5-5; J: TRBJ2-7; CDR3: CASSFFRQESYEQYF; DNA: TGTGCCAGCAGCTTTTTTCGACAGGAGTCCTACGAGCAGTACTTC
D: TRBD1; size: .; V: TRBV7-9; J: TRBJ2-7; CDR3: CASSYPGQGEYEQYF; DNA: TGTGCCAGCAGCTACCCGGGACAGGGTGAATACGAGCAGTACTTC
D: TRBD1; size: once; V: TRBV15; J: TRBJ2-3; CDR3: CATSRWRQGDTDTQYF; DNA: TGTGCCACCAGCCGTTGGAGACAGGGTGACACAGATACGCAGTATTTT
D: .; size: .; V: TRBV11-3; J: TRBJ1-1; CDR3: CASSETVGTEAFF; DNA: TGTGCCAGCAGCGAAACAGTAGGCACTGAAGCTTTCTTT
D: TRBD1; size: few; V: TRBV28; J: TRBJ1-2; CDR3: CASSKGDRGTRGYTF; DNA: TGTGCCAGCAGTAAAGGGGACAGGGGGACGAGAGGGTACACCTTC
D: .; size: .; V: TRBV20-1; J: TRBJ2-4; CDR3: CSAPFENRVYF; DNA: TGCAGTGCGCCATTCGAGAACCGGGTGTACTTC
D: .; size: few; V: TRBV12-5; J: TRBJ1-2; CDR3: CASGLTGYGYTF; DNA: TGTGCTAGTGGTTTGACAGGCTATGGCTACACCTTC
D: .; size: once; V: TRBV19; J: TRBJ1-3; CDR3: CASMTTTPKRSNTIYF; DNA: TGTGCCAGTATGACGACAACGCCGAAACGAAGCAACACCATATATTTT
D: .; size: once; V: TRBV5-4; J: TRBJ2-1; CDR3: CASSLALGNEQFF; DNA: TGTGCCAGCAGCTTGGCCCTAGGAAATGAGCAGTTCTTC
D: TRBD2; size: .; V: TRBV5-4; J: TRBJ2-3; CDR3: CASSFGGLAGGGTDTQYF; DNA: TGTGCCAGCAGCTTTGGGGGACTAGCGGGAGGCGGGACAGATACGCAGTATTTT
D: TRBD2; size: .; V: TRBV10-1; J: TRBJ2-7; CDR3: CASSESASGSGSEQYF; DNA: TGCGCCAGCAGTGAGTCGGCTAGCGGGAGTGGAAGCGAGCAGTACTTC
D: TRBD1; size: .; V: TRBV7-7; J: TRBJ2-5; CDR3: CASSLGTEQETQYF; DNA: TGTGCCAGCAGCTTGGGGACAGAGCAAGAGACCCAGTACTTC
D: TRBD2; size: .; V: TRBV10-3; J: TRBJ2-1; CDR3: CAISSLAGAPSSYNEQFF; DNA: TGTGCCATCAGTAGTCTAGCGGGGGCGCCGAGCTCCTACAATGAGCAGTTCTTC
D: .; size: .; V: TRBV28; J: TRBJ1-5; CDR3: CASKPSGSNQPQHF; DNA: TGTGCCAGCAAACCCTCAGGTAGCAATCAGCCCCAGCATTTT
D: .; size: .; V: TRBV11-2; J: TRBJ1-2; CDR3: CASSSLRVPYGYTF; DNA: TGTGCCAGCAGCTCCCTCAGGGTACCCTATGGCTACACCTTC
D: .; size: .; V: TRBV6-5; J: TRBJ1-2; CDR3: CASSSLLRSGDGYTF; DNA: TGTGCCAGCAGTTCCCTCTTGAGATCCGGTGATGGCTACACCTTC
D: TRBD1; size: few; V: TRBV6-5; J: TRBJ1-5; CDR3: CASSRTGLQPQHF; DNA: TGTGCCAGCAGTCGGACAGGGCTCCAGCCCCAGCATTTT
D: .; size: few; V: TRBV5-6; J: TRBJ2-7; CDR3: CASSLVVQGYEQYF; DNA: TGTGCCAGCAGCTTGGTAGTACAGGGCTACGAGCAGTACTTC
D: TRBD1; size: .; V: TRBV9; J: TRBJ2-2; CDR3: CASSVGDRHTGELFF; DNA: TGTGCCAGCAGCGTAGGGGACAGACACACCGGGGAGCTGTTTTTT
D: TRBD2; size: .; V: TRBV7-8; J: TRBJ2-2; CDR3: CASSLLAGDTGELFF; DNA: TGTGCCAGCAGCTTGCTAGCGGGAGATACCGGGGAGCTGTTTTTT
D: TRBD2; size: .; V: TRBV19; J: TRBJ2-3; CDR3: CASSISLAGGEQYF; DNA: TGTGCCAGTAGTATTAGTCTAGCGGGAGGCGAGCAGTATTTT
D: .; size: .; V: TRBV28; J: TRBJ1-1; CDR3: CASSVSGHFFSTEAFF; DNA: TGTGCCAGCAGCGTATCGGGACATTTTTTTTCCACTGAAGCTTTCTTT
D: .; size: .; V: TRBV6-6; J: TRBJ1-2; CDR3: CASSYLGNGDNYGYTF; DNA: TGTGCCAGCAGCTATCTGGGGAACGGGGATAACTATGGCTACACCTTC
D: .; size: .; V: TRBV7-2; J: TRBJ2-7; CDR3: CASSLGPAGQYF; DNA: TGTGCCAGCAGCTTAGGGCCAGCAGGGCAGTACTTC
D: .; size: .; V: TRBV6-6; J: TRBJ1-2; CDR3: CASSLTQGSCTF; DNA: TGTGCCAGCAGCTTAACCCAGGGTAGCTGCACCTTC